This entry lists 22 T cell receptor beta chains sequenced from one sample in a study of blood T cell repertoires in COVID-19. Profiled with immunoSEQ multiplex PCR; TCRdb holds only in-frame clones, not every one. The table records fewer than 350,000 clones, around 90% of them present only once. The sequenced sample was peripheral blood. Receptors were obtained from a woman aged 25 to 39 with COVID-19, enrolled during active disease.

The chain combines TRBV2 with TRBJ1-3; no reliable D call. The CDR3 has 14 amino acids. V was shortened by 6 bases and J by 0 bases, with 9 bases between the two germline ends. Germline V gene data show CDR1 as SNHLY and CDR2 as FYNNEI. Written as DNA, the CDR3 is TGTGCCAGCAGGCGGGAGCTCTCTGGAAACACCATATATTTT. Its protein product is CASRRELSGNTIYF.

The J gene is TRBJ2-3, the V gene TRBV12-5; D remains ambiguous. V lost 4 bases and J lost 0, with 14 bases in between. The length of the CDR3 is 16 residues. Germline V CDR1 and CDR2: LGHNT, FRNRAP. The CDR3 is CASGSSRAASTDTQYF. The CDR3 DNA reads TGTGCTAGTGGTTCTTCGAGAGCCGCTAGCACAGATACGCAGTATTTT.

The chain recombines TRBV12-3 or TRBV12-4 with TRBJ1-4; D call uncertain. The CDR3 runs to 13 residues. Between the trimmed V and J ends, which lost 6 bases and 6 bases, there was a span of 11 bases. DNA for the CDR3: TGTGCCAGCAGAGCTCTGGCGGATGAAAAACTGTTTTTT. This encodes CASRALADEKLFF.

The genes are TRBV15 and TRBJ1-1; 11 nucleotides match TRBD1. With V trimmed by 4 bases and J by 3 bases, 4 bases remained unmatched. The CDR3 length is 15 residues. Germline V gives CDR1 LNHNV, CDR2 YYDKDF (reference sequence). CDR3: CATSTGQGADTEAFF. DNA of the CDR3: TGTGCCACCAGCACAGGACAGGGGGCGGACACTGAAGCTTTCTTT.

CDR3 protein: CASSQDLGEGLGEQYF. The DNA for the CDR3 is TGCGCCAGCAGCCAAGATCTAGGGGAGGGCTTGGGGGAGCAGTACTTC. The rearrangement joins TRBV4-3 to TRBJ2-7, with TRBD2 matching over 7 bases. The germline V gene has CDR1 LGHNA and CDR2 YSLEER. Germline trimming cut 0 bases from V and 7 bases from J; bases unmatched to any gene: 12. The CDR3 is made up of 16 amino acids.

The chain recombines TRBV2 with TRBJ1-2, with D hard to call. Between the trimmed V and J ends, which lost 5 bases and 4 bases, there was a span of 8 bases. The germline V gene has CDR1 SNHLY and CDR2 FYNNEI. The CDR3 length is 12 residues. DNA of the CDR3: TGTGCCAGCAGTCGGGAGAGCTATGGCTACACCTTC. It yields the protein CASSRESYGYTF.

The table lists this clone with a count of one. The CDR3 protein is CASSQGPGGYGYTF. Written as DNA, the CDR3 is TGTGCCAGCAGTCAGGGTCCAGGGGGCTATGGCTACACCTTC. The rearrangement joins TRBV6-2 or TRBV6-3 to TRBJ1-2; 7 bases are a match to TRBD1. The CDR3 covers 14 residues. V dropped 5 bases and J dropped 4; count of bases not matched to a gene: 7. CDR1 is MNHEY, CDR2 SVGEGT, per germline.

The CDR3 coding sequence is TGTGCCAGCAGCTTAGCGAGCTCCGGAAACACCATATATTTT. Amino acids: CASSLASSGNTIYF. The J gene is TRBJ1-3, the V gene TRBV7-2; the D is unclear. Between the trimmed V and J ends, which lost 0 bases and 4 bases, there was a span of 7 bases. The germline V gene has CDR1 SGHTA and CDR2 FQGNSA. The CDR3 runs 14 residues. The variable domain in full, with the rest retrieved from reference TRBV7-2 and TRBJ1-3, is GAGVSQSPSNKVTEKGKDVELRCDPISGHTALYWYRQSLGQGLEFLIYFQGNSAPDKSGLPSDRFSAERTGGSVSTLTIQRTQQEDSAVYLCASSLASSGNTIYFGEGSWLTVV.

The gene calls are TRBV5-4 and TRBJ1-2; 9 bases line up with TRBD1. CDR1 is SGHNT and CDR2 is YYREEE in the germline V gene (reference sequence). V lost 4 bases to trimming and J lost 8 bases; unmatched junction nucleotides: 15. This CDR3 is built from 16 residues. CDR3 region: CASSRLEDRGWRGYTF. CDR3 bases: TGTGCCAGCAGCCGCCTTGAGGACAGGGGATGGAGGGGCTACACCTTC.

The chain carries TRBV2 and TRBJ2-1, with 11 bases aligning to TRBD2. Looked up from germline, CDR1 is SNHLY and CDR2 is FYNNEI. V lost 6 bases and J lost 6; bases outside the gene matches: 13. The CDR3 totals 17 residues. CDR3 nucleotide sequence: TGTGCCAGCAGGCAGCGCACTAGCGGGAGCCTTATCAATGAGCAGTTCTTC. Translation gives CASRQRTSGSLINEQFF.

The V call is TRBV28, the J call TRBJ1-6, with a tentative D call TRBD1 (5 bases). The V and J ends lost 4 bases and 13 bases respectively, with 26 bases between them. The germline gives CDR1 MDHEN, CDR2 SYDVKM. This CDR3 region has 17 residues. Here the CDR3 reads CASSSGAAQFTGSPLHF. CDR3 in DNA: TGTGCCAGCAGTTCTGGGGCGGCGCAATTTACCGGGTCTCCCCTCCACTTT.

This clone has just a few counts. The chain uses TRBV5-4 and TRBJ2-2; a weak D match, TRBD1 (6 bases). This CDR3 has 20 residues. Per the germline V gene, CDR1 is SGHNT and CDR2 is YYREEE (reference sequence). V lost 2 bases and J 2 bases, leaving 25 bases between the germline ends. The CDR3 sequence is CASSFGGGRGSGGNTGELFF. In nucleotides, the CDR3 is TGTGCCAGCAGCTTCGGAGGTGGCAGGGGCTCGGGTGGAAACACCGGGGAGCTGTTTTTT.

The chain carries TRBV28 and TRBJ2-1; D is perhaps TRBD2 (5 bases). The V end lost 5 bases, the J end lost 4 bases, and 18 bases lay between the germline ends. CDR1 MDHEN and CDR2 SYDVKM come from the germline V gene. CDR3 length: 16 amino acids. The CDR3 spells CASSPSPGRLYNEQFF. DNA for the CDR3: TGTGCCAGCAGTCCATCCCCCGGTCGACTATACAATGAGCAGTTCTTC.

The chain carries TRBV30 and TRBJ1-4, with D tentatively TRBD1 (6 bases). The ends were cut back, 4 bases at V and 8 bases at J, with 14 bases in the middle. Per the germline V gene, CDR1 is GTSNPN and CDR2 is SVGIG (reference sequence). The CDR3 loop spans 13 amino acids. CDR3: CAWNQGRVEKLFF. CDR3 DNA sequence: TGTGCCTGGAATCAGGGGCGGGTGGAAAAACTGTTTTTT.

J is TRBJ2-7 and V is TRBV6-2 or TRBV6-3; 8 bases match TRBD2. This CDR3 comprises 16 residues. Germline V gene lookup returns CDR1 MNHEY and CDR2 SVGEGT. V dropped 6 bases and J dropped 2; count of bases not matched to a gene: 12. CDR3 DNA sequence: TGTGCCAGCAGCCACCACCCCACTAGCGGAACCTACGAGCAGTACTTC. Amino acid sequence: CASSHHPTSGTYEQYF.

This clone was observed a few times. The rearrangement links TRBV29-1 to TRBJ1-2, with D tentatively TRBD1 (5 bases). Per the germline V gene, CDR1 is SQVTM and CDR2 is ANQGSEA. The CDR3 sequence is 14 residues long. V was cut by 6 bases and J by 4 bases, with 18 bases left in between. The CDR3 nucleotides read TGCAGCGTACCAAAGGGCAGGGATGGCTATGGCTACACCTTC. Its protein is CSVPKGRDGYGYTF.

The genes are TRBV11-3 and TRBJ1-2; D is unresolved. This CDR3 comprises 12 residues. Trimming left V 9 bases short and J 2 bases short, with 10 bases between. Germline values: CDR1 SGHNT, CDR2 YENEEA. DNA for the CDR3: TGTGCCAGGAAAACAGCAAACTATGGCTACACCTTC. Translating it yields CARKTANYGYTF. The variable domain in full, completed from reference TRBV11-3 and TRBJ1-2, reads EAGVVQSPRYKIIEKKQPVAFWCNPISGHNTLYWYLQNLGQGPELLIRYENEEAVDDSQLPKDRFSAERLKGVDSTLKIQPAELGDSAVYLCARKTANYGYTFGSGTRLTVV.

This clone was detected only once. The chain employs TRBV9 and TRBJ1-4; 7 bases align to TRBD1. Unmatched junction bases numbered 4, after V lost 2 bases and J lost 3 bases. This CDR3 is 15 amino acids long. The germline V gene has CDR1 SGDLS and CDR2 YYNGEE. The CDR3 spells CASSVMTGSNEKLFF. In nucleotides, the CDR3 is TGTGCCAGCAGCGTGATGACAGGGTCTAATGAAAAACTGTTTTTT.

The rearrangement uses TRBV5-1 and TRBJ2-1; 10 bases map to TRBD2. This CDR3 has 16 amino acids. Germline lookup yields CDR1 SGHRS and CDR2 YFSETQ. The V segment lost 4 bases and the J segment 6 bases; nucleotides outside the gene matches: 10. The CDR3 reads CASSRPGTSDANEQFF. The CDR3, as DNA: TGCGCCAGCAGCCGGCCAGGGACTAGCGATGCCAATGAGCAGTTCTTC.

V gene TRBV7-2 combines with J gene TRBJ2-3, with a possible D match to TRBD2 (7 bases). The germline V and J ends were trimmed by 4 bases and 1 base, with 12 bases remaining between them. Germline CDR1 SGHTA, CDR2 FQGNSA. The CDR3 runs to 15 residues. This chain's CDR3 is CASSSRGGGTDTQYF. For the CDR3, the DNA is TGTGCCAGCAGCTCGAGGGGGGGAGGCACAGATACGCAGTATTTT.

The rearrangement links TRBV3-1 (or the pseudogene TRBV3-2) to TRBJ1-1; 7 bases line up with TRBD1. Germline assignment: CDR1 LGHDT and CDR2 YNNKEL (reference sequence). The CDR3 extends over 14 amino acids. V shed 4 bases and J 1 base; nucleotides not matched to a gene: 3. CDR3 amino acids: CASSRRTGNTEAFF. For the CDR3, the DNA is TGTGCCAGCAGCCGTAGGACAGGGAACACTGAAGCTTTCTTT.

The chain uses TRBV2 and TRBJ2-4, with a tentative D call TRBD2 (5 bases). The CDR3 covers 14 residues. Germline V CDR1 and CDR2: SNHLY, FYNNEI. The germline V and J ends were trimmed by 3 bases and 3 bases, with 9 bases remaining between them. The CDR3 protein is CASSDQAGKNIQYF. The CDR3 coding sequence is TGTGCCAGCAGTGATCAGGCGGGCAAAAACATTCAGTACTTC.